A single TCR beta chain is shown here with its context. Antigen specificity is unknown. With 2 bases clipped from V and 7 bases from J, the junction kept 7 bases outside the gene matches. The CDR3 totals 15 residues. Germline loops: CDR1 KGHSH, CDR2 LQKENI. It was the approximately 120-subject validation cohort, separate from the approximately 670-subject first cohort, to which the donors belonged. Clones were sequenced by immunoSEQ multiplex PCR, and TCRdb holds only the in-frame ones, with some missing. The table lists about 110,000 clones, roughly 90% of them singletons. The record originates from a study of cytomegalovirus exposure and HLA in healthy donors. General study results and limits: The tendency of first-cohort TCR clusters to co-occur in the approximately 110 validation repertoires was the finding of a later analysis. CMV antigen specificity was confirmed in vitro for three CMV-associated chains.

The V gene is TRBV18, the J gene TRBJ2-1; 8 nucleotides align to TRBD2. The TCR sequence derives from a young woman in good health and CMV-seropositive. Source material: PBMCs. For the CDR3, the DNA is TGTGCCAGCTCACCAGTAGCGGGACCCGGGAATGAGCAGTTCTTC. Translated, it gives CASSPVAGPGNEQFF.